The rows below give T cell receptor beta chains drawn from one sample of a study of response to subunit inactivated influenza vaccine. Each CDR3 protein is one row after TCRdb ran MiXCR on the RT-PCR reads. This sample has under 200,000 distinct CDR3 sequences, with about 10% found just once. Sequences were derived from CD8+ T cells sorted from PBMCs, sampled less than 25 months after vaccination. The receptors were gathered from a man aged 50 to 69 who received an inactivated influenza vaccine. Each CDR3 is given with its conserved first and last residue. Size values are once, few and many counts, or a class for expanded clones, and some rows have none.

v_gene: TRBV20-1
j_gene: TRBJ2-1
len: 15
abundance: few
CDR3aa: CSARKLVGSYNEQFF

v_gene: TRBV7-9
j_gene: TRBJ2-5
len: 15
abundance: -
CDR3aa: CASSGQTSGRETQYF

v_gene: TRBV13
j_gene: TRBJ2-7
len: 15
abundance: -
CDR3aa: CASSFAGGYSYEQYF

v_gene: TRBV20-1
j_gene: TRBJ1-5
len: 13
abundance: -
CDR3aa: CSARAGFGQPQHF

v_gene: TRBV14
j_gene: TRBJ2-6
len: 17
abundance: many
CDR3aa: CASSRYEGPSGANVLTF

v_gene: TRBV27
j_gene: TRBJ1-1
len: 15
abundance: few
CDR3aa: CASSLAGHGKQVAFF

v_gene: TRBV27
j_gene: TRBJ2-1
len: 16
abundance: few
CDR3aa: CASSLVASGGANEQFF

v_gene: TRBV6-5
j_gene: TRBJ2-1
len: 15
abundance: few
CDR3aa: CASRYVGVAYNEQFF

v_gene: TRBV2
j_gene: TRBJ1-1
len: 13
abundance: few
CDR3aa: CASSLSGNTEAFF

v_gene: TRBV12-3/TRBV12-4
j_gene: TRBJ2-7
len: 13
abundance: few
CDR3aa: CASGGGRSYEQYF

v_gene: TRBV5-1
j_gene: TRBJ2-3
len: 16
abundance: few
CDR3aa: CASSLPTSGTTDTQYF

v_gene: TRBV6-5
j_gene: TRBJ2-5
len: 15
abundance: few
CDR3aa: CASSSVRGEKETQYF

v_gene: TRBV27
j_gene: TRBJ2-1
len: 14
abundance: -
CDR3aa: CASSPGVAGNEQFF

v_gene: TRBV4-1
j_gene: TRBJ2-4
len: 14
abundance: few
CDR3aa: CASSHGQGQNIQYF

v_gene: TRBV15
j_gene: TRBJ2-7
len: 13
abundance: many
CDR3aa: CATSRGQVSEQYF

v_gene: TRBV28
j_gene: TRBJ2-3
len: 16
abundance: many
CDR3aa: CASSRLFGTNTDTQYF

v_gene: TRBV11-3
j_gene: TRBJ1-1
len: 12
abundance: many
CDR3aa: CASSGANTEAFF

v_gene: TRBV11-1
j_gene: TRBJ2-5
len: 18
abundance: few
CDR3aa: CASYTLRPGTNYQETQYF

v_gene: TRBV28
j_gene: TRBJ2-7
len: 11
abundance: few
CDR3aa: CASRSTREQYF

v_gene: TRBV12-3/TRBV12-4
j_gene: TRBJ1-1
len: 14
abundance: few
CDR3aa: CASSSRDRGTEAFF

v_gene: TRBV4-1
j_gene: TRBJ2-3
len: 14
abundance: few
CDR3aa: CARDGLADTDTQYF

v_gene: TRBV28
j_gene: TRBJ1-6
len: 12
abundance: -
CDR3aa: CASSTPGSPLHF

v_gene: TRBV4-3
j_gene: TRBJ2-3
len: 17
abundance: many
CDR3aa: CASSQSGGDRPTDTQYF

v_gene: TRBV28
j_gene: TRBJ2-5
len: 15
abundance: few
CDR3aa: CASSSGQGFLQTQYF

v_gene: TRBV25-1
j_gene: TRBJ2-1
len: 14
abundance: -
CDR3aa: CASSDLAGYNEQFF

v_gene: TRBV28
j_gene: TRBJ2-5
len: 14
abundance: few
CDR3aa: CASSLRGAGETQYF

v_gene: TRBV7-9
j_gene: TRBJ1-1
len: 11
abundance: many
CDR3aa: CATRTVPEAFF

v_gene: TRBV6-1
j_gene: TRBJ2-7
len: 14
abundance: few
CDR3aa: CASSAWTGRDEQYF

v_gene: TRBV20-1
j_gene: TRBJ1-6
len: 18
abundance: -
CDR3aa: CSAREPRGGSSYNSPLHF

v_gene: TRBV5-1
j_gene: TRBJ1-1
len: 13
abundance: -
CDR3aa: CASSAVENTEAFF